Listed below are T cell receptor beta chains from one sample, sequenced in a study of T cell repertoires in cytomegalovirus infection. TCRdb used MiXCR to reprocess the reads, holding one entry per CDR3 protein. This table has 200,000 to 300,000 distinct CDR3 sequences, approximately 13% appearing once. Material for sequencing was PBMCs. These receptors were collected from a human donor in good health (CMV status not recorded). Some clones in this sample may be carry-over from other donors' samples. Each CDR3 is given with its conserved first and last residue. A D gene is named only where the DNA matches it firmly. For some rows the clone size is stated as once, few or many, or as a class when expanded; others skip it.

v_gene	j_gene	abundance	d_gene	CDR3aa	CDR3nt
TRBV27	TRBJ2-7	few	TRBD2	CASSLFGGRAYEQYF	TGTGCCAGCAGTTTATTCGGGGGGAGAGCCTACGAGCAGTACTTC
TRBV7-2	TRBJ2-5	many	TRBD1	CASSSFEGGRGETQYF	TGTGCCAGCAGCTCCTTTGAAGGGGGCAGGGGAGAGACCCAGTACTTC
TRBV20-1	TRBJ2-3	many	TRBD1	CSATPGQGRDTQYF	TGCAGTGCCACCCCGGGACAGGGGAGAGATACGCAGTATTTT
TRBV7-8	TRBJ2-2	many	.	CASRRVNTGELFF	TGTGCCAGCAGACGGGTAAACACCGGGGAGCTGTTTTTT
TRBV30	TRBJ2-7	.	.	CAWSGRGRGEQYF	TGTGCCTGGAGTGGTAGGGGGAGAGGGGAGCAGTACTTC
TRBV6-5	TRBJ2-5	.	.	CASSHGGRNQETQYF	TGTGCCAGCAGCCACGGTGGTAGAAACCAAGAGACCCAGTACTTC
TRBV6-5	TRBJ1-1	.	TRBD1	CARSYGQGGGTEAFF	TGTGCCAGAAGTTACGGACAGGGCGGGGGCACTGAAGCTTTCTTT
TRBV12-3/TRBV12-4	TRBJ2-1	many	TRBD2	CASSFSGRVDEQFF	TGTGCCAGCAGTTTTAGCGGGAGAGTCGATGAGCAGTTCTTC
TRBV7-3	TRBJ2-3	.	.	CASSLIADLSTDTQYF	TGTGCCAGCAGCTTAATAGCGGACCTCAGCACAGATACGCAGTATTTT
TRBV6-4	TRBJ2-7	few	.	CASSDSQRGLEQYF	TGTGCCAGCAGTGACAGTCAAAGGGGTCTCGAGCAGTACTTC
TRBV4-3	TRBJ2-5	many	.	CASSQVPQETQYF	TGCGCCAGCAGCCAAGTTCCTCAAGAGACCCAGTACTTC
TRBV14	TRBJ1-1	.	.	CASSQLGGTEAFF	TGTGCCAGCAGCCAATTGGGTGGGACTGAAGCTTTCTTT
TRBV29-1	TRBJ2-3	once	.	CSVAPTDTQYF	TGCAGCGTTGCCCCCACAGATACGCAGTATTTT
TRBV11-3	TRBJ2-7	.	.	CASSLVLGQSYEQYF	TGTGCCAGCAGCTTAGTCCTCGGACAGTCCTACGAGCAGTACTTC
TRBV18	TRBJ2-5	few	TRBD2	CASSLGLAGYKETQYF	TGTGCCAGCTCACTCGGACTAGCGGGTTACAAAGAGACCCAGTACTTC
TRBV5-6	TRBJ1-5	.	TRBD1	CASSWGQRNQPQHF	TGTGCCAGCAGCTGGGGACAGCGCAATCAGCCCCAGCATTTT
TRBV28	TRBJ1-2	many	TRBD1	CASMDRDRYGYTF	TGTGCCAGCATGGACAGGGATCGCTATGGCTACACCTTC
TRBV7-2	TRBJ1-5	many	TRBD1	CASSSDRGRNQPQHF	TGTGCCAGCAGCTCGGACAGGGGTCGTAATCAGCCCCAGCATTTT
TRBV5-6	TRBJ1-3	.	.	CASSLTGASGNTIYF	TGTGCCAGCAGCTTGACCGGGGCTTCTGGAAACACCATATATTTT
TRBV7-2	TRBJ2-3	many	TRBD2	CASSLGSGTGGGDTQYF	TGTGCCAGCAGCTTAGGTTCGGGCACGGGGGGGGGCGATACGCAGTATTTT
TRBV28	TRBJ2-2	few	TRBD2	CASKTSGSVETGELFF	TGTGCCAGCAAGACTAGCGGGAGTGTGGAGACCGGGGAGCTGTTTTTT
TRBV5-1	TRBJ2-3	few	TRBD2	CASSLEGEGDTQYF	TGCGCCAGCAGCTTGGAAGGGGAGGGAGATACGCAGTATTTT
TRBV6-2/TRBV6-3	TRBJ2-3	many	TRBD2	CASSGGLTPDTQYF	TGTGCCAGCAGTGGGGGACTAACCCCAGATACGCAGTATTTT
TRBV6-1	TRBJ1-1	many	.	CASSGGQDWSTEAFF	TGTGCCAGCAGTGGGGGTCAGGATTGGAGCACTGAAGCTTTCTTT
TRBV6-4	TRBJ2-3	.	TRBD2	CASSHEFAGGRDTQYF	TGTGCCAGCAGCCACGAGTTCGCGGGGGGCCGGGATACGCAGTATTTT
TRBV7-2	TRBJ2-7	many	.	CASSTFSGTEIGEQYF	TGTGCCAGCAGCACCTTCTCCGGGACGGAAATAGGCGAGCAGTACTTC
TRBV18	TRBJ1-2	.	.	CASTQDNNYGYTF	TGTGCCAGCACTCAGGACAACAACTATGGCTACACCTTC
TRBV7-2	TRBJ1-1	many	.	CASSLAPDTEAFF	TGTGCCAGCAGCTTAGCCCCGGACACTGAAGCTTTCTTT
TRBV6-2/TRBV6-3	TRBJ2-1	many	.	CASRKSSYNEQFF	TGTGCCAGCAGGAAAAGCTCCTACAATGAGCAGTTCTTC
TRBV20-1	TRBJ2-1	many	TRBD2	CSTSSGGTNEQFF	TGCAGTACCTCTAGCGGGGGGACAAATGAGCAGTTCTTC
TRBV7-2	TRBJ1-5	many	.	CASSPNGGGNQPQHF	TGTGCCAGCAGCCCAAACGGGGGGGGCAATCAGCCCCAGCATTTT
TRBV7-2	TRBJ1-4	many	.	CASSLFRGEKLFF	TGTGCCAGCAGCTTATTTAGGGGGGAAAAACTGTTTTTT
TRBV7-9	TRBJ2-7	many	TRBD2	CASSWASGGSYEQYF	TGTGCCAGCAGCTGGGCTAGCGGGGGGTCCTACGAGCAGTACTTC
TRBV2	TRBJ1-3	.	TRBD1	CASISTGANTIYF	TGTGCCAGCATTTCGACAGGGGCAAACACCATATATTTT
TRBV7-2	TRBJ1-1	many	.	CASTDTGIEAFF	TGTGCCAGCACCGATACAGGGATTGAAGCTTTCTTT
TRBV6-2/TRBV6-3	TRBJ2-1	many	TRBD2	CASSPLGAGSYNEQFF	TGTGCTAGCAGTCCCCTAGGAGCGGGGTCTTACAATGAGCAGTTCTTC
TRBV20-1	TRBJ2-5	many	.	CSASDTGTEETQYF	TGCAGTGCTAGCGATACAGGGACGGAGGAGACCCAGTACTTC
TRBV19	TRBJ2-1	many	.	CASSMTGYYNEQFF	TGTGCCAGTAGTATGACCGGGTACTACAATGAGCAGTTCTTC
TRBV7-2	TRBJ2-5	many	TRBD1	CASSFAQGGTQYF	TGTGCCAGCAGCTTCGCACAGGGGGGGACCCAGTACTTC
TRBV12-3/TRBV12-4	TRBJ2-7	many	TRBD1	CASSQDRYEQYF	TGTGCCAGCAGTCAGGACAGGTACGAGCAGTACTTC
TRBV7-9	TRBJ2-1	few	.	CASSLTQSYNEQFF	TGTGCCAGCAGCTTGACTCAATCCTACAATGAGCAGTTCTTC
TRBV19	TRBJ2-2	few	TRBD1	CASSLRTGKNTGELFF	TGTGCCAGTAGCCTTAGGACAGGGAAGAACACCGGGGAGCTGTTTTTT
TRBV7-2	TRBJ2-1	many	TRBD2	CASSLEAASGINEQFF	TGTGCCAGCAGCTTAGAGGCGGCTAGCGGGATAAATGAGCAGTTCTTC
TRBV20-1	TRBJ2-3	many	TRBD2	CSAEGGLAGTDTQYF	TGCAGTGCCGAGGGAGGGCTAGCGGGCACAGATACGCAGTATTTT
TRBV14	TRBJ2-2	many	.	CASSQLMSAGELFF	TGTGCCAGCAGCCAACTCATGAGTGCCGGGGAGCTGTTTTTT
TRBV7-8	TRBJ2-3	.	.	CASSPGVGGLALDTQYF	TGTGCCAGCAGCCCAGGGGTCGGAGGTTTAGCATTGGATACGCAGTATTTT
TRBV10-3	TRBJ1-6	many	.	CAISESAIYNSPLHF	TGTGCCATCAGTGAATCGGCCATCTATAATTCACCCCTCCACTTT
TRBV27	TRBJ1-4	.	.	CASSLERANEKLFF	TGTGCCAGCAGTCTGGAGCGGGCTAATGAAAAACTGTTTTTT
TRBV14	TRBJ1-3	few	.	CASRPRTGAGNTIYF	TGTGCCAGCAGGCCACGTACGGGGGCTGGAAACACCATATATTTT
TRBV18	TRBJ2-7	.	.	CASSSSVTAPEQYF	TGTGCCAGCTCATCCTCAGTCACCGCACCCGAGCAGTACTTC
TRBV4-3	TRBJ2-2	.	TRBD1	CASSRRPGQGNTGELFF	TGCGCCAGCAGCCGCAGACCGGGACAGGGGAACACCGGGGAGCTGTTTTTT
TRBV4-3	TRBJ1-1	.	.	CASSQGLGNTEAFF	TGCGCCAGCAGCCAAGGTCTGGGTAACACTGAAGCTTTCTTT
TRBV29-1	TRBJ2-1	few	TRBD2	CSVEELADNEQFF	TGCAGCGTTGAGGAACTAGCGGACAATGAGCAGTTCTTC